Listed below are T cell receptor beta chains from one sample, sequenced in a study of T cell repertoires in cytomegalovirus infection. A single record per CDR3 protein comes from TCRdb applying MiXCR to the reads. The table has roughly 500,000 distinct CDR3 sequences, over 9% seen once; the top ten hold roughly 10%. Sample: PBMCs. These receptors all come from a human donor in good health (CMV status not recorded). Some clones in this sample may be carry-over from other donors' samples. Each CDR3 is given with its conserved first and last residue. D genes are given only for firm matches. Size values are once, few and many counts, or a class for expanded clones, and some rows have none.

>many|TRBJ1-4|15|TRBV10-3|.
CAISETGTSNEKLFF
TGTGCCATCAGTGAGACCGGGACAAGTAATGAAAAACTGTTTTTT
>.|TRBJ2-1|16|TRBV7-3|TRBD2
CASSFGLAGVRDEQFF
TGTGCCAGCAGCTTTGGACTAGCGGGAGTCCGGGATGAGCAGTTCTTC
>many|TRBJ2-1|17|TRBV4-2|.
CASSPGPAGTSYNEQFF
TGTGCCAGCAGCCCTGGGCCCGCAGGGACCTCCTACAATGAGCAGTTCTTC
>many|TRBJ2-1|14|TRBV12-3/TRBV12-4|.
CASSLGTLGNEQFF
TGTGCCAGCAGCCTCGGGACACTCGGCAATGAGCAGTTCTTC
>.|TRBJ2-6|17|TRBV4-2|TRBD1
CASSHGTADSGANVLTF
TGTGCCAGCAGCCACGGGACAGCTGACTCTGGGGCCAACGTCCTGACTTTC
>few|TRBJ2-5|14|TRBV7-9|.
CASSSGRSWETQYF
TGTGCCAGCAGCTCCGGACGGTCCTGGGAGACCCAGTACTTC
>.|TRBJ1-2|15|TRBV10-3|.
CAISDPAGAWDGYTF
TGTGCCATCAGTGACCCCGCCGGGGCGTGGGATGGCTACACCTTC
>many|TRBJ2-3|18|TRBV6-1|TRBD2
CASRWGIAGGPGTDTQYF
TGTGCCAGCCGTTGGGGAATAGCGGGGGGGCCAGGGACAGATACGCAGTATTTT
>.|TRBJ2-5|14|TRBV3-1|.
CASSQAGIQETQYF
TGTGCCAGCAGCCAAGCAGGGATCCAAGAGACCCAGTACTTC
>many|TRBJ1-1|12|TRBV12-3/TRBV12-4|TRBD1
CASSQTGAEAFF
TGTGCCAGCAGCCAAACAGGGGCTGAAGCTTTCTTT
>many|TRBJ1-2|14|TRBV7-8|.
CASSLTQGNYGYTF
TGTGCCAGCAGCCTCACTCAGGGGAACTATGGCTACACCTTC
>many|TRBJ2-2|16|TRBV7-6|TRBD2
CASSLLRESDTGELFF
TGTGCCAGCAGCTTACTGCGGGAGTCCGACACCGGGGAGCTGTTTTTT
>many|TRBJ1-1|14|TRBV7-3|.
CASSPGGVGTEAFF
TGTGCCAGCAGCCCCGGGGGGGTTGGCACTGAAGCTTTCTTT
>many|TRBJ1-6|16|TRBV5-6|TRBD1
CASSPEGQGGNSPLHF
TGTGCCAGCAGCCCGGAGGGCCAGGGGGGTAATTCACCCCTCCACTTT
>.|TRBJ2-4|12|TRBV29-1|TRBD1
CSATLGQGATDF
TGCAGCGCTACACTCGGACAGGGGGCTACGGACTTC
>many|TRBJ2-3|13|TRBV29-1|.
CSVAYRGTDTQYF
TGCAGCGTTGCGTACAGGGGCACAGATACGCAGTATTTT
>many|TRBJ1-1|16|TRBV14|.
CASSQGGPPMNTEAFF
TGTGCCAGCAGCCAAGGGGGGCCCCCTATGAACACTGAAGCTTTCTTT
>many|TRBJ1-1|12|TRBV6-5|.
CASRGVGTEAFF
TGTGCCAGCAGAGGGGTTGGGACTGAAGCTTTCTTT
>many|TRBJ2-1|17|TRBV6-1|TRBD2
CASSEVNRGTSGSWQFF
TGTGCCAGCAGTGAAGTGAACCGGGGGACTAGCGGGAGTTGGCAGTTCTTC
>few|TRBJ2-7|16|TRBV2|TRBD2
CASSESTGTSGSKQYF
TGTGCCAGCAGTGAGTCGACCGGGACTAGCGGGAGCAAGCAGTACTTC
>few|TRBJ2-7|16|TRBV20-1|TRBD2
CSALSRDYGDSYEQYF
TGCAGTGCTCTGTCCCGGGACTACGGGGACTCCTACGAGCAGTACTTC
>.|TRBJ2-2|12|TRBV2|.
CASSEDFRELFF
TGTGCCAGCAGCGAAGATTTCCGGGAGCTGTTTTTT
>few|TRBJ1-2|14|TRBV13|TRBD1
CASSSGQGMSGYTF
TGTGCCAGCAGCTCGGGACAGGGGATGAGCGGCTACACCTTC
>.|TRBJ1-2|13|TRBV4-1|.
CASSQDSGWGYTF
TGCGCCAGCAGCCAAGACTCGGGGTGGGGCTACACCTTC
>.|TRBJ2-7|17|TRBV27|TRBD1
CASSGGQGAPAFYEQYF
TGTGCCAGCAGTGGGGGACAGGGGGCCCCCGCTTTCTACGAGCAGTACTTC
>many|TRBJ1-4|15|TRBV7-8|TRBD1
CASSEQGQPSEKLFF
TGTGCCAGCAGCGAACAGGGGCAGCCTTCTGAAAAACTGTTTTTT
>many|TRBJ1-1|14|TRBV7-8|.
CASSSDRIYTEAFF
TGTGCCAGCAGCTCCGACAGGATTTACACTGAAGCTTTCTTT
>many|TRBJ2-5|15|TRBV7-9|TRBD1
CASSLYGQGKETQYF
TGTGCCAGCAGCTTATACGGACAGGGAAAAGAGACCCAGTACTTC
>many|TRBJ1-5|13|TRBV6-1|.
CASSRGESQPQHF
TGTGCCAGCAGTAGGGGTGAAAGTCAGCCCCAGCATTTT
>many|TRBJ2-7|12|TRBV28|.
CASRSSGYEQYF
TGTGCCAGCAGATCAAGCGGGTACGAGCAGTACTTC
>many|TRBJ1-2|15|TRBV6-5|TRBD1
CASSYSGQGNYGYTF
TGTGCCAGCAGTTACTCCGGACAGGGTAACTATGGCTACACCTTC
>many|TRBJ2-1|15|TRBV27|.
CASSLNPQGYNEQFF
TGTGCCAGCAGTTTAAACCCCCAGGGATACAATGAGCAGTTCTTC
>many|TRBJ2-7|15|TRBV7-3|TRBD1
CASSLAGQGAGGQYF
TGTGCCAGCAGCTTAGCGGGACAGGGGGCAGGAGGGCAGTACTTC
>many|TRBJ2-1|15|TRBV7-2|.
CASSSGPRTYNEQFF
TGTGCCAGCAGCTCCGGACCGAGGACCTACAATGAGCAGTTCTTC